This T cell receptor beta chain was recovered during a study of blood T cells in healthy people across ages. Study-level points and caveats: Unsorted PBMCs ruled out conclusive naive versus antigen-experienced comparison.

With regard to this clonotype: Its matching antigen is unknown.

The CDR3 totals 15 residues. With 4 bases removed from V and 0 bases from J, the gap between germline ends came to 11 bases. Germline V gene data show CDR1 as SGHRS and CDR2 as YFSETQ. Caucasian individuals from Russia who were healthy and aged roughly 6 to 95 acted as donors. PCR was performed a second time for roughly 7 to 11 cycles using a sample-barcoded 5' primer and a J-beta primer mix. A template-switch adaptor containing 12 random nucleotides labeled each cDNA molecule. TCRdb recomputed calls from the 5' RACE reads with MiXCR, one row per CDR3 protein. Of roughly 1.9 million distinct CDR3 sequences listed, around 42% are singletons.

This rearrangement joins TRBV5-1 to TRBJ2-4; tentatively, D is TRBD1 (6 bases). The sequence came from a human donor in good health. The sequencing input was blood. The CDR3 loop is CASSRTVLAKNIQYF. For the CDR3, the DNA is TGCGCCAGCAGCCGGACAGTATTAGCCAAAAACATTCAGTACTTC.